This T cell receptor (beta chain) stems from a study of beta chain features in type 1 diabetes. The authors sorted CD4+ naive, central memory, regulatory and stem cell-like memory cells via CD45RO/CCR7/CD25/CD127/CD95/CD27. This clone was detected a few times. Every isolated RNA sample was fully reverse transcribed, so sequencing captured expressed TCRB transcripts. The protocol was immunoSEQ multiplex PCR, while the TCRdb copy is restricted to in-frame clones and leaves out a portion. The sample has roughly 330,000 clones; approximately 11% are singletons. The CDR3 consists of 17 residues. Germline-derived CDR1 and CDR2 are KGHSH and LQKENI. The V gene end was trimmed by 3 bases and the J gene end by 0 bases; junction bases not matched to a gene: 11.

The J gene is TRBJ2-7, the V gene TRBV18; 7 positions agree with TRBD2. The sequencing input was naive CD4+ T cells from blood. This clonotype was sampled from a woman aged 25 to 45 in good health. In DNA, the CDR3 is TGTGCCAGCTCACCCGGTATATCGGGAGGTAACTCCTACGAGCAGTACTTC. It is translated as CASSPGISGGNSYEQYF. Full variable domain (rest looked up from reference TRBV18 and TRBJ2-7): NAGVMQNPRHLVRRRGQEARLRCSPMKGHSHVYWYRQLPEEGLKFMVYLQKENIIDESGMPKERFSAEFPKEGPSILRIQQVVRGDSAAYFCASSPGISGGNSYEQYFGPGTRLTVT.